This entry lists 29 T cell receptor beta chains sequenced from one sample in a study of cytomegalovirus exposure and HLA in healthy donors. The primer mix had 60 Vbeta and 13 Jbeta primers. Profiled with immunoSEQ multiplex PCR; TCRdb holds only in-frame clones, not every one. This table holds some 140,000 clones, about 78% found once. The specimen sequenced was PBMCs. The source of these receptors is a man aged 50 to 60 in good health and CMV-seronegative.

The rearrangement links TRBV6-5 to TRBJ1-5; tentative D call: TRBD1 (5 bases). CDR1 MNHEY and CDR2 SVGAGI come from the germline V gene. CDR3 length equals 15 residues. The V end lost 0 bases, the J end lost 5 bases, and 11 bases lay between the germline ends. CDR3 region: CASSYSTRADQPQHF. The CDR3 region has the DNA TGTGCCAGCAGTTACTCGACCAGGGCGGATCAGCCCCAGCATTTT.

The rearrangement uses TRBV6-1 and TRBJ2-2; TRBD1 agrees at 12 bases. Germline lookup yields CDR1 MNHNS and CDR2 SASEGT. The CDR3 loop spans 15 amino acids. The junction had 6 bases not matched to a gene; V was cut back by 6 bases and J by 7 bases. The CDR3 reads CASRPGQGANGELFF. The CDR3 coding sequence is TGTGCCAGCAGGCCGGGACAGGGGGCGAACGGGGAGCTGTTTTTT.

This clone has just one count. This sequence joins TRBV7-9 and TRBJ1-2; 12 bases are a match to TRBD1. CDR1 and CDR2 from the germline V gene are SEHNR and FQNEAQ (reference sequence). The ends lost 1 base at V and 8 bases at J; junction bases unmatched: 8. This CDR3 region has 16 residues. CDR3 loop: CASSLDGTGGSSGYTF. The DNA for the CDR3 is TGTGCCAGCAGCTTAGACGGGACAGGGGGCTCCAGCGGCTACACCTTC.

This rearrangement joins TRBV5-1 to TRBJ2-5, with TRBD1 matching 7 bases. Losses at the gene ends were 3 bases for V and 2 bases for J; bases not matched to a gene: 10. From germline, CDR1 is SGHRS and CDR2 YFSETQ. This CDR3 is 16 amino acids long. This chain's CDR3 is CASSSEIPGQQETQYF. Here the CDR3 DNA reads TGCGCCAGCAGCTCTGAAATACCGGGACAGCAAGAGACCCAGTACTTC. Full variable domain (outside the CDR3, taken from reference TRBV5-1 and TRBJ2-5): KAGVTQTPRYLIKTRGQQVTLSCSPISGHRSVSWYQQTPGQGLQFLFEYFSETQRNKGNFPGRFSGRQFSNSRSEMNVSTLELGDSALYLCASSSEIPGQQETQYFGPGTRLLVL.

The V call is TRBV29-1, the J call TRBJ2-7; the match to TRBD2 covers 7 bases. Germline V gene sequence: CDR1 SQVTM, CDR2 ANQGSEA. This CDR3 region has 11 residues. V shed 7 bases and J 5 bases; nucleotides not matched to a gene: 5. CDR3 in amino acids: CSAGLGNEQYF. CDR3 sequence (DNA): TGCAGCGCCGGACTAGGGAACGAGCAGTACTTC.

This rearrangement joins TRBV5-1 to TRBJ1-2; 11 bases are shared with TRBD1. CDR3 length equals 14 residues. Trimming cost V 4 bases and J 6 bases; bases outside gene matches: 5. Germline V gives CDR1 SGHRS, CDR2 YFSETQ. In DNA, the CDR3 is TGCGCCAGCAGCCCGGGACAGGGGGGTGATGGCTACACCTTC. This encodes CASSPGQGGDGYTF.

Comments on this clone: The junction differs from germline at one of its ends, possibly a read error. The chain uses TRBV5-1 and TRBJ2-7; D is possibly TRBD1 (6 bases). Germline-derived CDR1 and CDR2 are SGHRS and YFSETQ. The CDR3 sequence is 16 residues long. The CDR3 nucleotides read TGCGCCAGCAGCGCCCGACAGGTCCCCAGCTCCTACGAGCAGTGCTTC. Its protein product is CASSARQVPSSYEQCF.

The chain couples TRBV19 to TRBJ2-1, with a tentative D call TRBD2 (6 bases). Trimming stripped 9 bases from V and 5 bases from J, with 8 bases between. CDR1 and CDR2 (germline): LNHDA, SQIVND (reference sequence). The CDR3 covers 11 residues. The DNA of the CDR3 is TGTGCCAGCGGGAGAAACAATGAGCAGTTCTTC. This encodes CASGRNNEQFF.

In its sample, this clone was seen a few times. The rearrangement joins TRBV6-5 to TRBJ1-1; maybe TRBD1 (5 bases). The CDR3 contains 13 residues. CDR1 and CDR2 from the germline V gene are MNHEY and SVGAGI. Trimming shortened V by 10 bases and J by 0 bases, and 12 bases separated the two germline ends. This chain's CDR3 is CATKQAMNTEAFF. CDR3 DNA: TGTGCCACCAAACAGGCCATGAACACTGAAGCTTTCTTT.

The chain uses TRBV5-5 and TRBJ2-7, with D perhaps TRBD1 (6 bases). This CDR3 comprises 14 residues. Germline CDR1 and CDR2: SGHKS and YYEKEE (reference sequence). The V gene lost 3 bases and the J gene lost 1 base, with 11 bases spanning the gap. DNA of the CDR3: TGTGCCAGCAGCTCGACACAGGGTTCCTACGAGCAGTACTTC. Protein sequence: CASSSTQGSYEQYF.

J is TRBJ2-5 and V is TRBV28; 10 bases match TRBD1. After removal of 3 bases from V and 5 bases from J, the junction contained 6 bases not matched to a gene. The V gene's germline CDR1 is MDHEN and CDR2 SYDVKM. This CDR3 has 15 amino acids. CDR3 nucleotide sequence: TGTGCCAGCAGTTTCACGGGACAGGGGATGGAGACCCAGTACTTC. It yields the protein CASSFTGQGMETQYF.

This clone was counted once. This chain connects TRBV7-9 to TRBJ1-1; D is possibly TRBD1 (5 bases). Germline CDR1 reads SEHNR; CDR2 reads FQNEAQ (reference sequence). The length of the CDR3 is 13 residues. V was shortened by 1 base and J by 7 bases, with 10 bases between the two germline ends. CDR3 nucleotides: TGTGCCAGCAGCTTAGAAGGGCAGGGTGAAGCTTTCTTT. Translated: CASSLEGQGEAFF.

The V gene is TRBV2, the J gene TRBJ2-2; 10 nucleotides agree with TRBD2. CDR3 size: 16 residues. CDR1 and CDR2 from the germline V gene are SNHLY and FYNNEI. The ends lost 6 bases at V and 7 bases at J; junction bases unmatched: 11. The CDR3 DNA sequence: TGTGCCAGCAGCCCTAGCGGGAGTCTTATCATCGGGGAGCTGTTTTTT. Its translation: CASSPSGSLIIGELFF.

The genes are TRBV5-1 and TRBJ2-7; 7 nucleotides align to TRBD2. The J segment lost 2 bases and the V segment lost 4 bases, leaving 6 bases of the junction unmatched. Germline lookup yields CDR1 SGHRS and CDR2 YFSETQ. The CDR3 consists of 14 residues. The CDR3 DNA is TGCGCCAGCAGCGTAGGACTAGGAACCTACGAGCAGTACTTC. This codes for CASSVGLGTYEQYF.

The chain uses TRBV5-1 and TRBJ1-6; TRBD1 matches 7 bases. The CDR3 spans 15 residues. CDR1 is SGHRS and CDR2 is YFSETQ in the germline V gene. J was trimmed by 8 bases and V by 4 bases; bases with no gene match: 9. The CDR3 nucleotides read TGCGCCAGCAGCAAGCAGGGGGTAATGGATTCACCCCTCCACTTT. The encoded protein is CASSKQGVMDSPLHF.

The V and J genes are TRBV5-4 and TRBJ2-5, with TRBD2 matching 8 bases. Germline V gene data show CDR1 as SGHNT and CDR2 as YYREEE (reference sequence). The CDR3 has 15 amino acids. Trimming removed 7 bases from V and 0 bases from J; junction bases left unmatched: 8. The CDR3 DNA reads as TGTGCCAGCTCCCTCGGGGGACTAGACCAAGAGACCCAGTACTTC. This translates into CASSLGGLDQETQYF.

This chain uses TRBV28 with TRBJ2-5, with D perhaps matching TRBD2 (6 bases). The V end was cut by 1 base, the J end by 2 bases, with 14 bases between. CDR1 and CDR2 (germline): MDHEN, SYDVKM. The CDR3 has 16 residues. The CDR3 sequence is CASSLSSSAGQETQYF. DNA for the CDR3: TGTGCCAGCAGTTTATCGTCTAGCGCTGGACAAGAGACCCAGTACTTC.

The chain combines TRBV28 with TRBJ2-4, with D maybe TRBD2 (6 bases). The germline V gene has CDR1 MDHEN and CDR2 SYDVKM. The CDR3 extends over 16 amino acids. The germline V and J ends were trimmed by 1 base and 9 bases, with 19 bases remaining between them. The CDR3 sequence is CASSLSRLPGVTIQYF. CDR3 DNA sequence: TGTGCCAGCAGTTTATCTCGACTACCGGGGGTTACCATTCAGTACTTC.

This clone was counted only a few times. V is TRBV5-6 and J is TRBJ1-5; the D is unclear. This CDR3 comprises 15 residues. The V end was cut by 0 bases, the J end by 0 bases, with 7 bases between. CDR1 and CDR2 from the germline V gene are SGHDT and YYEEEE. Here the CDR3 reads CASSLGALSNQPQHF. The DNA of the CDR3 is TGTGCCAGCAGCTTGGGGGCCCTTAGCAATCAGCCCCAGCATTTT.

A single count supports this clone. This chain joins TRBV11-1 and TRBJ2-7; 8 bases are shared with TRBD1. CDR1 SGHAT and CDR2 FQDESV come from the germline V gene (reference sequence). The CDR3 contains 14 residues. V was clipped by 5 bases and J by 5 bases; unmatched bases: 8. The DNA for the CDR3 is TGTGCCAGCAGCCTCTACCAGGGGGCCCACGAGCAGTACTTC. Translation: CASSLYQGAHEQYF.

The chain carries TRBV2 and TRBJ2-7; perhaps TRBD2 as D (7 bases). Germline V CDR1 and CDR2: SNHLY, FYNNEI. The CDR3 is 15 amino acids. Trimming pared 4 bases from V and 2 bases from J, leaving 15 bases between. The CDR3 sequence: CASSGEGDRTYEQYF. Here the CDR3 DNA reads TGTGCCAGCAGTGGGGAGGGGGACCGAACCTACGAGCAGTACTTC.

The chain is built from TRBV7-2 and TRBJ1-5; 11 positions agree with TRBD1. V dropped 5 bases and J dropped 2; count of bases not matched to a gene: 5. The CDR3 totals 16 residues. From germline, CDR1 is SGHTA and CDR2 FQGNSA. CDR3 sequence: CASSLGTGGGNQPQHF. CDR3 coding DNA: TGTGCCAGCAGCCTTGGGACAGGGGGAGGCAATCAGCCCCAGCATTTT. Full variable domain (missing parts from reference TRBV7-2 and TRBJ1-5): GAGVSQSPSNKVTEKGKDVELRCDPISGHTALYWYRQSLGQGLEFLIYFQGNSAPDKSGLPSDRFSAERTGGSVSTLTIQRTQQEDSAVYLCASSLGTGGGNQPQHFGDGTRLSIL.

This clone was observed once. V is TRBV5-1 and J is TRBJ2-7; 8 bases are shared with TRBD1. CDR3 length: 14 amino acids. V lost 1 base to trimming and J lost 6 bases; unmatched junction nucleotides: 6. Germline lookup yields CDR1 SGHRS and CDR2 YFSETQ. The CDR3 DNA is TGCGCCAGCAGCTTGACAGGGGGAACGGGCGAGCAGTACTTC. This translates into CASSLTGGTGEQYF.

The rearrangement links TRBV5-1 to TRBJ2-3, with 11 bases identical to TRBD2. V lost 7 bases and J lost 6; bases outside the gene matches: 16. The CDR3 loop spans 17 amino acids. Germline V gene lookup returns CDR1 SGHRS and CDR2 YFSETQ. CDR3: CASATEVLAGDSDTQYF. In nucleotides, the CDR3 is TGCGCCAGCGCGACGGAAGTACTAGCGGGAGATAGTGATACGCAGTATTTT.

The chain has TRBV10-3 and TRBJ2-5; TRBD1 matches at 11 bases. This CDR3 spans 19 amino acids. Germline V CDR1 and CDR2: ENHRY, SYGVKD. The trim removed 6 bases at V and 1 base at J, leaving 16 bases unmatched. CDR3 sequence: CAISAKRTGGFEAQETQYF. For the CDR3, the DNA is TGTGCCATCAGCGCTAAAAGGACAGGGGGCTTTGAGGCCCAAGAGACCCAGTACTTC.

The chain joins TRBV28 to TRBJ2-3; TRBD1 is a possible D gene (6 bases). With 6 bases removed from V and 6 bases from J, the gap between germline ends came to 22 bases. The CDR3 totals 16 residues. Germline CDR1 MDHEN, CDR2 SYDVKM. This CDR3 reads CASRSPGRGKVDTQYF. As DNA, the CDR3 is TGTGCCAGCAGGTCCCCGGGCAGGGGAAAGGTGGATACGCAGTATTTT.

The chain employs TRBV28 and TRBJ2-3; no clear D gene. Per germline, CDR1 MDHEN and CDR2 SYDVKM. The CDR3 loop spans 12 amino acids. V was pared by 8 bases and J by 6 bases, with 12 bases between. The CDR3 coding sequence is TGTGCCAGCGGCAAAACGCGGGATACGCAGTATTTT. Translated: CASGKTRDTQYF.

This clone was detected a few times. This sequence joins TRBV5-6 and TRBJ1-1; TRBD1 agrees at 9 bases. Per the germline V gene, CDR1 is SGHDT and CDR2 is YYEEEE. V was pared by 10 bases and J by 3 bases, with 10 bases of the junction left unmatched. The CDR3 loop spans 14 amino acids. The CDR3 nucleotides are TGTGCCTCGTACAGGGGGCTCGAGTACACTGAAGCTTTCTTT. The encoded protein is CASYRGLEYTEAFF.

With respect to this clone: Other DNA sequences in this sample translate to the same CDR3. The chain employs TRBV6-5 and TRBJ2-7; 9 bases line up with TRBD1. Per the germline V gene, CDR1 is MNHEY and CDR2 is SVGAGI. V lost 6 bases and J lost 6; bases outside the gene matches: 9. This CDR3 has 14 residues. The CDR3, as DNA: TGTGCCAGCAGCCTTGGGACAGGGTTGACCGAGCAGTACTTC. It encodes CASSLGTGLTEQYF.